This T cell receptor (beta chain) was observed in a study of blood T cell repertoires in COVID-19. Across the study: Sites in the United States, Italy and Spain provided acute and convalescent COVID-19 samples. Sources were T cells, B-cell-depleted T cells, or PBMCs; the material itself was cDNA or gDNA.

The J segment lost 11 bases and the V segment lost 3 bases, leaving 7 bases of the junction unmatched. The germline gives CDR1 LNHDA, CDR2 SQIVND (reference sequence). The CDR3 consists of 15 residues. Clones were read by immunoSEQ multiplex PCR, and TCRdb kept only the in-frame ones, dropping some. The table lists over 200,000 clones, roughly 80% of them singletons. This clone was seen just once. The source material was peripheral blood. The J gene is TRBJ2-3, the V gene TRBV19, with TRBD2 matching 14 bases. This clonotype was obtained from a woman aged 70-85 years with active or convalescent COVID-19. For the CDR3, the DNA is TGTGCCAGTAGTATCAGGACTAGCGGGGGGAGTGTGCAGTATTTT. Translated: CASSIRTSGGSVQYF.